These 21 T cell receptor beta chains originate from one sample sequenced in a study of cytomegalovirus exposure and HLA in healthy donors. Amplification used 60 Vbeta primers and 13 Jbeta primers. Profiled with immunoSEQ multiplex PCR; TCRdb holds only in-frame clones, not every one. The sample has some 150,000 clones, roughly four fifths seen once; the top ten hold nearly 5%. Sequenced: PBMCs. These receptors all stem from a woman aged 45-65 years in good health and CMV-seronegative.

Only a few counts were recorded for this clone. CDR3 loop: CASVGGTYEQYF. The CDR3, as DNA: TGTGCCAGCGTGGGGGGGACCTACGAGCAGTACTTC. This chain connects TRBV28 to TRBJ2-7; 7 nucleotides match TRBD2. Per the germline V gene, CDR1 is MDHEN and CDR2 is SYDVKM. The CDR3 loop spans 12 amino acids. V was pared by 8 bases and J by 2 bases, with 3 bases of the junction left unmatched.

This rearrangement joins TRBV19 to TRBJ1-5; 7 nucleotides align to TRBD1. V gave up 5 bases and J gave up 1 base; unmatched junction bases: 5. The CDR3 contains 15 residues. CDR1 is LNHDA, CDR2 SQIVND, per germline (reference sequence). The CDR3 DNA is TGTGCCAGTAGTCCTCGGGACAGCAGCAATCAGCCCCAGCATTTT. As protein: CASSPRDSSNQPQHF.

This chain uses TRBV7-8 with TRBJ2-5, with 9 bases aligning to TRBD1. V was clipped by 1 base and J by 6 bases; unmatched bases: 6. Germline CDR1 and CDR2: SGHVS and FQNEAQ. CDR3 length: 15 residues. The CDR3 here is CASSLVVGQGQTQYF. CDR3 in DNA: TGTGCCAGCAGCTTAGTCGTGGGACAGGGACAGACCCAGTACTTC.

The chain uses TRBV7-2 and TRBJ2-2; the D is unclear. Germline loops: CDR1 SGHTA, CDR2 FQGNSA. There are 14 residues in the CDR3. V lost 5 bases and J lost 1, with 8 bases in between. In DNA, the CDR3 is TGTACCAGCAGCCCCACTCTGAACACCGGGGAGCTGTTTTTT. It codes for CTSSPTLNTGELFF.

The genes are TRBV28 and TRBJ2-7, with TRBD2 as a possible D gene (6 bases). The V end lost 1 base, the J end lost 4 bases, and 14 bases lay between the germline ends. The CDR3 length is 15 residues. Germline V lookup: CDR1 MDHEN, CDR2 SYDVKM. The CDR3 DNA reads TGTGCCAGCAGTTTATCGGGGGTGGCTCGATACGAGCAGTACTTC. This translates into CASSLSGVARYEQYF.

V is TRBV30 and J is TRBJ2-2; 8 bases align to TRBD1. Per germline, CDR1 GTSNPN and CDR2 SVGIG (reference sequence). V trimming: 2 bases; J trimming: 4 bases; junction bases outside the gene matches: 3. This CDR3 has 14 amino acids. In DNA form, the CDR3 reads TGTGCCTGGAGTCCGACAGGGGCCACCGGGGAGCTGTTTTTT. It codes for CAWSPTGATGELFF.

V and J are TRBV11-2 and TRBJ2-7, with a possible D match to TRBD1 (5 bases). This CDR3 is built from 12 residues. V lost 5 bases and J lost 3, with 8 bases in between. The germline gives CDR1 SGHAT, CDR2 FQNNGV. CDR3 loop: CASSHDSYEQYF. The DNA of the CDR3 is TGTGCCAGCAGCCATGACAGCTACGAGCAGTACTTC.

This clone has only a few counts. The chain uses TRBV30 and TRBJ2-2; TRBD2 matches at 9 bases. The CDR3 runs to 15 residues. In germline, CDR1 is GTSNPN, CDR2 SVGIG (reference sequence). V was pared by 3 bases and J by 0 bases, with 2 bases of the junction left unmatched. The CDR3 DNA reads TGTGCCTGGAGCGGCGGGGGGGCGAACACCGGGGAGCTGTTTTTT. Translating gives CAWSGGGANTGELFF.

The chain has TRBV6-6 and TRBJ1-2; 8 nucleotides align to TRBD1. Per the germline V gene, CDR1 is MNHNY and CDR2 is SVGAGI (reference sequence). The CDR3 covers 12 residues. V gave up 6 bases and J gave up 4 bases; unmatched junction bases: 1. Written as DNA, the CDR3 is TGTGCCAGCAGGACAGGGGCCTATGGCTACACCTTC. Amino acid sequence: CASRTGAYGYTF.

This clone occurred once. The chain recombines TRBV28 with TRBJ2-5; 9 bases map to TRBD2. Germline loops: CDR1 MDHEN, CDR2 SYDVKM. The CDR3 runs 15 residues. V dropped 6 bases and J dropped 4; count of bases not matched to a gene: 9. The CDR3 reads CASRTPAGGRETQYF. CDR3 bases: TGTGCCAGCAGAACACCAGCGGGGGGTCGAGAGACCCAGTACTTC.

For this clone: A junction end diverges from the germline sequence, so it may reflect a read error. The chain employs TRBV6-6 and TRBJ2-3, with TRBD2 matching 7 bases. CDR1 MNHNY and CDR2 SVGAGI come from the germline V gene (reference sequence). This CDR3 contains 11 residues. CDR3 sequence (DNA): TGTGCCAGCAGTTACGGCCAGGGAGGGGATTTT. It encodes CASSYGQGGDF.

The genes are TRBV2 and TRBJ2-2, with 9 bases aligning to TRBD2. This CDR3 spans 17 amino acids. In germline, CDR1 is SNHLY, CDR2 FYNNEI. The V gene end was trimmed by 5 bases and the J gene end by 4 bases; junction bases not matched to a gene: 11. The CDR3 DNA reads TGTGCCAGCAGTCGCCCTCTAGCGGGGCTTGCCACCGGGGAGCTGTTTTTT. Amino acid sequence: CASSRPLAGLATGELFF.

The J gene is TRBJ1-1, the V gene TRBV27, with 7 bases that match TRBD1. Germline-derived CDR1 and CDR2 are MNHEY and SMNVEV (reference sequence). This CDR3 region has 17 residues. J lost 5 bases, V lost 3 bases, and 15 bases had no gene match. CDR3 sequence (DNA): TGTGCCAGCAGTTTCCTTGGACAGGTCCCTCGGGGGACTGAAGCTTTCTTT. Translating gives CASSFLGQVPRGTEAFF.

J is TRBJ2-2 and V is TRBV4-3, with no clear D. This CDR3 is built from 16 residues. From germline, CDR1 is LGHNA and CDR2 YSLEER. V shed 5 bases and J shed 3 bases, with 16 bases lying between them. The CDR3 nucleotides are TGCGCCAGCAGCGACCGGGTACCTCCTCACACCGGGGAGCTGTTTTTT. It codes for CASSDRVPPHTGELFF.

The chain is built from TRBV4-1 and TRBJ1-2; 9 bases map to TRBD1. After removal of 2 bases from V and 2 bases from J, the junction contained 3 bases not matched to a gene. The CDR3 totals 15 residues. The germline gives CDR1 MGHRA, CDR2 YSYEKL. CDR3 sequence (DNA): TGCGCCAGCAGCCAAAATACAGGGGGCAACTATGGCTACACCTTC. It is translated as CASSQNTGGNYGYTF.

V gene TRBV9 combines with J gene TRBJ2-2; TRBD1 might be the D (6 bases). CDR3 length: 16 residues. V was cut by 3 bases and J by 5 bases, with 17 bases left in between. Germline V CDR1 and CDR2: SGDLS, YYNGEE. The CDR3 DNA sequence: TGTGCCAGCAGCGAGGGGTCTGGGGGCTGGACCGGGGAGCTGTTTTTT. Translation gives CASSEGSGGWTGELFF.

This clone was recorded once. The rearrangement uses TRBV28 and TRBJ1-5, with 8 nucleotides matching TRBD1. There are 15 residues in the CDR3. Germline V CDR1 and CDR2: MDHEN, SYDVKM. After removal of 5 bases from V and 2 bases from J, the junction contained 5 bases not matched to a gene. CDR3 region: CASSHPTGGNQPQHF. CDR3 nucleotide sequence: TGTGCCAGCAGTCACCCGACAGGGGGCAATCAGCCCCAGCATTTT. Together with reference TRBV28 and TRBJ1-5, the CDR3 gives the full variable domain: DVKVTQSSRYLVKRTGEKVFLECVQDMDHENMFWYRQDPGLGLRLIYFSYDVKMKEKGDIPEGYSVSREKKERFSLILESASTNQTSMYLCASSHPTGGNQPQHFGDGTRLSIL.

The gene calls are TRBV19 and TRBJ1-2; D might be TRBD1 (5 bases). V was cut by 0 bases and J by 4 bases, with 12 bases left in between. CDR3 length: 15 residues. Germline loops: CDR1 LNHDA, CDR2 SQIVND (reference sequence). This CDR3 is CASSIEGDGVYGYTF. In nucleotides, the CDR3 is TGTGCCAGTAGTATAGAAGGGGATGGGGTCTATGGCTACACCTTC.

This clone has more than one count but fewer than ten. The rearrangement uses TRBV19 and TRBJ2-3, with D uncertain. V was clipped by 2 bases and J by 6 bases, with 9 bases between them. This CDR3 contains 13 residues. The germline V gene has CDR1 LNHDA and CDR2 SQIVND (reference sequence). CDR3 protein: CASSISIPDTQYF. The CDR3 nucleotides read TGTGCCAGTAGTATATCCATCCCCGATACGCAGTATTTT. The whole variable domain, remainder taken from reference TRBV19 and TRBJ2-3, is DGGITQSPKYLFRKEGQNVTLSCEQNLNHDAMYWYRQDPGQGLRLIYYSQIVNDFQKGDIAEGYSVSREKKESFPLTVTSAQKNPTAFYLCASSISIPDTQYFGPGTRLTVL.

The rearrangement uses TRBV7-8 and TRBJ1-1, with D uncertain. The germline gives CDR1 SGHVS, CDR2 FQNEAQ. V was cut by 8 bases and J by 1 base, with 17 bases left in between. The CDR3 loop spans 15 amino acids. The CDR3 here is CASGYMDSWNTEAFF. The DNA of the CDR3 is TGTGCCAGCGGCTATATGGACTCCTGGAACACTGAAGCTTTCTTT.

The count of this clone is one. The J gene is TRBJ2-7, the V gene TRBV28; D remains ambiguous. Trimming stripped 6 bases from V and 6 bases from J, with 12 bases between. There are 12 residues in the CDR3. Looked up from germline, CDR1 is MDHEN and CDR2 is SYDVKM. The CDR3 coding sequence is TGTGCCAGCAGCAGCCCTCCGGGCGAGCAGTACTTC. Translated, it gives CASSSPPGEQYF.